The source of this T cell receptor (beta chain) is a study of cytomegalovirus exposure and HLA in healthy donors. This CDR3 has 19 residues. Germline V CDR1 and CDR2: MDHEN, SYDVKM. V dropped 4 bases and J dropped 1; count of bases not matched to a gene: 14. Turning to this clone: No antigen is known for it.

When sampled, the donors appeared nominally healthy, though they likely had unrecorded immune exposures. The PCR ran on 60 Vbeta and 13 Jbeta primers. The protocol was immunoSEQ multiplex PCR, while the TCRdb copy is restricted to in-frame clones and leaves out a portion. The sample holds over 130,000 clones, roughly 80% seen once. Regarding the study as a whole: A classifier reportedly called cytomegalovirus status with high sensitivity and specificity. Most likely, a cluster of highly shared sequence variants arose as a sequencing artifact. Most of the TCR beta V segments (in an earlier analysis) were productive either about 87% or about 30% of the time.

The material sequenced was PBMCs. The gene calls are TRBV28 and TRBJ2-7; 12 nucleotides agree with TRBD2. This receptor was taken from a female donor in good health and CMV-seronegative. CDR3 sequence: CASSSPTTSGRMASYEQYF. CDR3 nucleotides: TGTGCCAGCAGTTCACCTACGACTAGCGGGAGAATGGCGTCCTACGAGCAGTACTTC. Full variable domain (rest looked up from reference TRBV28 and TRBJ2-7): DVKVTQSSRYLVKRTGEKVFLECVQDMDHENMFWYRQDPGLGLRLIYFSYDVKMKEKGDIPEGYSVSREKKERFSLILESASTNQTSMYLCASSSPTTSGRMASYEQYFGPGTRLTVT.